This T cell receptor beta chain was retrieved from a study of identical twins. MiXCR, applied by TCRdb to the 5' RACE reads, yields one record per CDR3 protein. The sample lists about 480,000 distinct CDR3 sequences, 13% to 15% occurring once. The CDR3 has 17 amino acids. Trimming took 5 bases from V and 3 from J, leaving 24 bases between them. Germline V CDR1 and CDR2: SQVTM, ANQGSEA. These data were likewise used in another study, on yellow fever vaccine responses in identical twins.

The chain links TRBV29-1 to TRBJ2-3; the D gene could be TRBD1 or TRBD2 (5 bases each). The clonotype was recovered from a woman younger than 35 in good health. Sequenced material: CD4+ T cells sorted from blood. The CDR3 region is CSVPKPNEGRRTDTQYF. The CDR3 DNA sequence: TGCAGCGTTCCCAAACCCAATGAGGGGAGACGTACAGATACGCAGTATTTT.